The 27 T cell receptor beta chains below all came from one sample that was sequenced in a study of T cell changes during pregnancy in multiple sclerosis (dated by TCRdb to between 2018 and 2020). Libraries were built with the immunoSEQ multiplex PCR assay. TCRdb provides this immuneACCESS table in a form limited to in-frame rearrangements. Some clones are lacking; in checked studies, under half of them reflect an unresolved V gene, and why the rest are absent is not known. In all, the sample holds about 24,000 clones, and 86% of those were seen once. The top ten clonotypes cover 8% of the sample. The starting material was CD8+ T cells from peripheral blood mononuclear cells, obtained in the first trimester of pregnancy. These receptors all stem from a female donor in good health, enrolled as a control in a pregnancy study.

This clone was observed at least ten times. V and J are TRBV5-6 and TRBJ2-7, with a tentative D call TRBD2 (6 bases). This CDR3 has 12 amino acids. V dropped 6 bases and J dropped 6 bases, with 13 bases sitting between them. Germline values: CDR1 SGHDT, CDR2 YYEEEE. The CDR3 protein is CASNLWGGEQYF. CDR3 sequence (DNA): TGTGCCAGCAACCTGTGGGGAGGCGAGCAGTACTTC. Combining the CDR3 with reference TRBV5-6 and TRBJ2-7 gives the whole variable domain DAGVTQSPTHLIKTRGQQVTLRCSPKSGHDTVSWYQQALGQGPQFIFQYYEEEERQRGNFPDRFSGHQFPNYSSELNVNALLLGDSALYLCASNLWGGEQYFGPGTRLTVT.

CDR3: CASSLDPGTNEKLFF. In DNA, the CDR3 is TGCGCCAGCAGCTTGGATCCAGGGACTAATGAAAAACTGTTTTTT. The V and J genes are TRBV5-1 and TRBJ1-4; perhaps TRBD1 as D (5 bases). CDR1 is SGHRS and CDR2 is YFSETQ in the germline V gene. Trimming took 0 bases from V and 2 from J, leaving 8 bases between them. This CDR3 is built from 15 residues.

The chain has TRBV7-9 and TRBJ2-3, with D unclear. Germline loops: CDR1 SEHNR, CDR2 FQNEAQ (reference sequence). Trimming took off 5 bases at V and 4 bases at J, with 16 bases between the two ends. This CDR3 has 15 amino acids. The CDR3 reads CASSIESGWPDTQYF. The CDR3 DNA sequence: TGTGCCAGCAGCATTGAGTCAGGCTGGCCAGATACGCAGTATTTT. The whole variable domain, remainder taken from reference TRBV7-9 and TRBJ2-3, is DTGVSQNPRHKITKRGQNVTFRCDPISEHNRLYWYRQTLGQGPEFLTYFQNEAQLEKSRLLSDRFSAERPKGSFSTLEIQRTEQGDSAMYLCASSIESGWPDTQYFGPGTRLTVL.

This chain uses TRBV5-1 with TRBJ2-1; a weak D match, TRBD1 (6 bases). The CDR3 extends over 12 amino acids. The ends were cut back, 3 bases at V and 10 bases at J, with 11 bases in the middle. Germline V gene sequence: CDR1 SGHRS, CDR2 YFSETQ. The CDR3 here is CASSSSGTEQFF. CDR3 DNA sequence: TGCGCCAGCAGCTCGTCCGGGACAGAGCAGTTCTTC.

The chain uses TRBV4-1 and TRBJ2-2; D is possibly TRBD2 (5 bases). Trimming cost V 6 bases and J 5 bases, with 13 bases left between them. CDR1 MGHRA and CDR2 YSYEKL come from the germline V gene. The CDR3 contains 14 residues. CDR3 nucleotides: TGCGCCAGCAGATCGGGGATCGGGACCGGGGAGCTGTTTTTT. Translation gives CASRSGIGTGELFF.

This chain uses TRBV5-8 with TRBJ1-5; TRBD1 matches at 11 bases. The CDR3 sequence is 18 residues long. V shed 4 bases and J 5 bases; nucleotides not matched to a gene: 14. In germline, CDR1 is SGHTS, CDR2 YDEGEE. DNA for the CDR3: TGTGCCAGCAGCCTGGGGACAGGGGGTCCCGGGAGCGATCAGCCCCAGCATTTT. The encoded protein is CASSLGTGGPGSDQPQHF.

The chain joins TRBV25-1 to TRBJ1-2, with D tentatively TRBD1 (6 bases). Germline V CDR1 and CDR2: MGHDK, SYGVNS. V was clipped by 8 bases and J by 5 bases, with 15 bases between them. The CDR3 is 13 amino acids. In DNA form, the CDR3 reads TGTGCCAGCGGGGGCCCGACCTCTTATGGCTACACCTTC. It yields the protein CASGGPTSYGYTF.

The chain carries TRBV6-5 and TRBJ2-5; D might be TRBD2 (6 bases). V was clipped by 0 bases and J by 9 bases, with 11 bases between them. CDR3 length: 13 residues. Germline-derived CDR1 and CDR2 are MNHEY and SVGAGI. CDR3 nucleotide sequence: TGTGCCAGCAGTTACTCGAGGTCGGGGGCCCAGTACTTC. It codes for CASSYSRSGAQYF.

J is TRBJ2-3 and V is TRBV4-3; D remains ambiguous. Germline loops: CDR1 LGHNA, CDR2 YSLEER. CDR3 length: 17 residues. Between the trimmed V and J ends, which lost 1 base and 6 bases, there was a span of 20 bases. The CDR3 loop reads CASSQGMVQIVEDTQYF. In DNA form, the CDR3 reads TGCGCCAGCAGCCAAGGGATGGTACAGATCGTTGAGGATACGCAGTATTTT.

The gene calls are TRBV6-4 and TRBJ2-3, with TRBD1 matching over 10 bases. This CDR3 is built from 15 residues. Germline CDR1 is MRHNA and CDR2 is SNTAGT. V trimming: 2 bases; J trimming: 5 bases; junction bases outside the gene matches: 4. Here the CDR3 reads CASSDGTGEGDTQYF. The CDR3 region has the DNA TGTGCCAGCAGTGACGGGACAGGGGAGGGAGATACGCAGTATTTT.

CDR3: CASSQERTTWRRHIQYF. The CDR3 nucleotides read TGCGCCAGCAGCCAAGAACGAACGACGTGGAGGAGACACATTCAGTACTTC. The rearrangement uses TRBV4-3 and TRBJ2-4; perhaps TRBD2 as D (5 bases). V was cut by 0 bases and J by 8 bases, with 20 bases left in between. Germline CDR1 is LGHNA and CDR2 is YSLEER. This CDR3 spans 17 amino acids.

The chain combines TRBV27 with TRBJ2-1; no clear D. The CDR3 extends over 17 amino acids. Trimming stripped 8 bases from V and 0 bases from J, with 20 bases between. Germline CDR1 and CDR2: MNHEY and SMNVEV (reference sequence). The CDR3 DNA is TGTGCCAGCTCCCTCACGCCCGACACGAGCTCCTACAATGAGCAGTTCTTC. Protein: CASSLTPDTSSYNEQFF.

V gene TRBV4-3 combines with J gene TRBJ1-3; no clear D. Trimming shortened V by 1 base and J by 10 bases, and 23 bases separated the two germline ends. Looked up from germline, CDR1 is LGHNA and CDR2 is YSLEER. CDR3 length: 17 residues. The CDR3 is CASSQVAGPESTRTIYF. As DNA, the CDR3 is TGCGCCAGCAGCCAAGTAGCCGGTCCAGAGTCGACGAGGACCATATATTTT.

The chain links TRBV28 to TRBJ2-3, with 8 bases matching TRBD1. The length of the CDR3 is 17 residues. CDR1 is MDHEN and CDR2 is SYDVKM in the germline V gene. The V gene end was trimmed by 6 bases and the J gene end by 1 base; junction bases not matched to a gene: 12. Here the CDR3 DNA reads TGTGCCAGCAGACCCCTTCAGGGGGCTCATCGCACAGATACGCAGTATTTT. This gives the protein CASRPLQGAHRTDTQYF.

The genes are TRBV7-9 and TRBJ2-3; weak D call: TRBD1 (5 bases). CDR3 length: 16 amino acids. V lost 4 bases and J lost 3, with 17 bases in between. Germline V gives CDR1 SEHNR, CDR2 FQNEAQ (reference sequence). CDR3 amino acids: CASSSPQGIKTDTQYF. The CDR3 bases are TGTGCCAGCAGCTCTCCCCAGGGAATTAAGACAGATACGCAGTATTTT.

This chain connects TRBV28 to TRBJ2-2; the D is unclear. V lost 2 bases and J lost 3, with 4 bases in between. This CDR3 spans 13 amino acids. Per the germline V gene, CDR1 is MDHEN and CDR2 is SYDVKM. As DNA, the CDR3 is TGTGCCAGCAGTTTACCCTACACCGGGGAGCTGTTTTTT. It translates to CASSLPYTGELFF.

The chain links TRBV4-2 to TRBJ1-1; D is unclear. V lost 0 bases and J lost 1, with 15 bases in between. The CDR3 length is 17 residues. The germline V gene has CDR1 LGHNA and CDR2 YNFKEQ. CDR3 sequence reads: CASSQDEDNYSNTEAFF. CDR3 in DNA: TGTGCCAGCAGCCAAGATGAGGATAATTACTCGAACACTGAAGCTTTCTTT.

The chain links TRBV13 to TRBJ2-5; maybe TRBD2 (5 bases). The CDR3 runs to 14 residues. CDR1 and CDR2 from the germline V gene are PRHDT and FYEKMQ (reference sequence). Trimming left V 5 bases short and J 1 base short, with 11 bases between. As DNA, the CDR3 is TGTGCCAGCAGCGCGCGGGCCTTCCAAGAGACCCAGTACTTC. This sequence encodes CASSARAFQETQYF.

Of note for this clone: Compared with germline, one end of the junction differs, possibly owing to a read error. This sequence joins TRBV7-7 and TRBJ1-1, with TRBD1 identical over 7 bases. Germline assignment: CDR1 SSHAT and CDR2 FNYEAQ (reference sequence). The CDR3 is 13 residues long. The chain's CDR3 is CASSRYRGTEAFF. In DNA form, the CDR3 reads TGTGCTAGCAGCCGATACAGGGGCACTGAAGCTTTCTTT.

The chain recombines TRBV28 with TRBJ2-2; the D gene is possibly TRBD2 (5 bases). V was clipped by 6 bases and J by 1 base, with 9 bases between them. Germline CDR1 reads MDHEN; CDR2 reads SYDVKM. The CDR3 sequence is 14 residues long. The CDR3 reads CASSLLGNTGELFF. The CDR3 DNA reads as TGTGCCAGCAGCTTACTAGGGAACACCGGGGAGCTGTTTTTT.

This clone was seen once. Compared with germline, one end of the junction differs, possibly owing to a read error. The chain uses TRBV2 and TRBJ1-2; D is possibly TRBD1 (6 bases). Germline CDR1 is SNHLY and CDR2 is FYNNEI. The CDR3 has 17 residues. In DNA form, the CDR3 reads TGTGCCAGCAGTGAACCCCCGGGTTCCGGGGACACCCCTTGGTGCGCCTTC. Translation: CASSEPPGSGDTPWCAF.

The chain has TRBV4-2 and TRBJ1-1, with unresolved D. V lost 0 bases to trimming and J lost 1 base, with 9 bases between them. The germline gives CDR1 LGHNA, CDR2 YNFKEQ. The CDR3 runs to 15 residues. For the CDR3, the DNA is TGTGCCAGCAGCCAAGATTTGAGCGAGAACACTGAAGCTTTCTTT. Its protein product is CASSQDLSENTEAFF.

This clone was detected a few times. V is TRBV4-3 and J is TRBJ2-1; 10 positions match TRBD1. This CDR3 region has 16 residues. With 0 bases clipped from V and 4 bases from J, the junction kept 3 bases outside the gene matches. Germline V gives CDR1 LGHNA, CDR2 YSLEER. DNA for the CDR3: TGCGCCAGCAGCCAAGAGGGACAGGGGTCATACAATGAGCAGTTCTTC. Residues: CASSQEGQGSYNEQFF.

The V and J genes are TRBV15 and TRBJ2-3; D is possibly TRBD2 (7 bases). Between the trimmed V and J ends, which lost 5 bases and 5 bases, there was a span of 17 bases. CDR1 is LNHNV, CDR2 YYDKDF, per germline (reference sequence). The CDR3 extends over 15 amino acids. The CDR3 sequence: CATSPGRGEVDTQYF. The CDR3 nucleotides are TGTGCCACCAGCCCTGGGAGGGGGGAGGTAGATACGCAGTATTTT.

The V and J genes are TRBV27 and TRBJ2-5; the match to TRBD1 covers 7 bases. Germline CDR1 reads MNHEY; CDR2 reads SMNVEV (reference sequence). V shed 6 bases, J shed 2 bases, and the junction held 6 bases outside the gene matches. The CDR3 consists of 14 residues. The CDR3 here is CASSPTGPQETQYF. The CDR3 nucleotides are TGTGCCAGCAGCCCGACAGGGCCACAAGAGACCCAGTACTTC.

The CDR3 DNA reads as TGTGCCAGCAGCTTAGAGGCTAGCGGAGCTTACGAGCAGTACTTC. Translated: CASSLEASGAYEQYF. V and J are TRBV11-2 and TRBJ2-7; 7 bases match TRBD2. The V segment lost 0 bases and the J segment 4 bases; nucleotides outside the gene matches: 6. The CDR3 is made up of 15 amino acids. CDR1 and CDR2 from the germline V gene are SGHAT and FQNNGV.

V gene TRBV10-3 combines with J gene TRBJ2-7; TRBD2 aligns across 7 bases. The junction had 7 bases not matched to a gene; V was cut back by 3 bases and J by 2 bases. Germline V gene lookup returns CDR1 ENHRY and CDR2 SYGVKD. The CDR3 has 15 residues. The CDR3 DNA follows: TGTGCCATCAGTGACGCGGGAGTGGATACCTACGAGCAGTACTTC. Translating gives CAISDAGVDTYEQYF.